The TCR beta chain described here comes from a study of blood T cell repertoires in COVID-19. At the level of the study: Samples came from the United States, Italy and Spain, spanning acute and convalescent COVID-19.

Participants were aged about 18 to 89 years from some 24 US areas. Cohort assignment relied on participant-reported clinical history. In the source study's methods: Using reference gene primer amplification, nucleated cell counts were estimated. Profiling relied on immunoSEQ multiplex PCR, and the TCRdb table lists in-frame clones only, not all of them. V and J calls and clone size are those listed in that table; D and trimming were worked out from the DNA. The table has some 270,000 clones, roughly nine tenths seen once; the top ten hold about 1.8%. Trimming pared 4 bases from V and 0 bases from J, leaving 7 bases between. The CDR3 has 13 residues. Germline V gives CDR1 GTSNPN, CDR2 SVGIG (reference sequence).

This chain uses TRBV30 with TRBJ2-1, with D hard to call. The receptor was derived from a woman aged 40 to 55 who had recovered from COVID-19. Specimen: PBMCs or T cells enriched from blood (not recorded which). The CDR3 DNA follows: TGTGCCTGGACTTGGAGCTCCTACAATGAGCAGTTCTTC. Translating gives CAWTWSSYNEQFF. Looking up the rest from reference TRBV30 and TRBJ2-1 gives the full variable domain: SQTIHQWPATLVQPVGSPLSLECTVEGTSNPNLYWYRQAAGRGLQLLFYSVGIGQISSEVPQNLSASRPQDRQFILSSKKLLLSDSGFYLCAWTWSSYNEQFFGPGTRLTVL.